This TCR beta chain comes out of a study of blood T cell repertoires in COVID-19. Trimming took 3 bases from V and 2 from J; bases not matched to a gene: 3. The CDR3 runs to 14 residues. In germline, CDR1 is MNHNS, CDR2 SASEGT. Original processing notes: Researchers report that nucleated cell counts were estimated from reference gene primer amplification. Method: immunoSEQ multiplex PCR; TCRdb's copy keeps in-frame clones and lacks some. D and trimming come from the DNA, and the V and J calls and clone size come from that table. The sample has under 250,000 clones; about 87% are singletons. This receptor was identified in a woman in her thirties with COVID-19, enrolled during active disease. Source material: peripheral blood. This chain links TRBV6-1 with TRBJ2-5, with 7 bases aligning to TRBD1. CDR3 protein: CASSDRQGQETQYF. CDR3 bases: TGTGCCAGCAGTGACAGACAGGGACAAGAGACCCAGTACTTC.